The clone carrying this TCR beta chain was observed a handful of times. No antigen is known for it. Per individual sample, total RNA of at least 5 micrograms was extracted. This sample stems from a study of blood T cells in healthy people across ages. Points from the study as a whole: It was not known whether donors were CMV positive (a possible confounder of expanded clonotype changes).

The ends were cut back, 2 bases at V and 5 bases at J, with 13 bases in the middle. The CDR3 covers 14 residues. The germline V gene has CDR1 SGHKS and CDR2 YYEKEE (reference sequence). With a J-beta primer mix and a sample-barcoded 5' primer, a second PCR ran about 7 to 12 cycles. A tag from a template-switch adaptor with 12 random nucleotides marked each cDNA molecule. TCRdb itself ran the 5' RACE reads through MiXCR, one entry per CDR3 protein. The sample consists of 1.5 million to 2 million distinct CDR3 sequences, about 31% of them appearing once. The TCR sequence derives from a woman aged 25 to 39 in good health. The chain employs TRBV5-5 and TRBJ2-5; D may be TRBD1 (6 bases). Sequenced input: blood. The CDR3 reads CASSLQGGHETQYF. The CDR3 bases are TGTGCCAGCAGCTTACAGGGTGGGCATGAGACCCAGTACTTC.